This T cell receptor (beta chain) stems from a study of lymphopenia after photon versus proton radiotherapy (dated by TCRdb to the late 2010s). Turning to the overall study: Photon and proton radiation therapy were compared by the study for their immunological effects in patients with gastrointestinal tumors who developed high-grade lymphopenia. The roughly 21 patients in the cohort had gastrointestinal tumors, were treated with either photon or proton therapy, and subsequently developed lymphopenia. The study was designed to characterize how the impact on the immune system differs between the two radiation modalities.

General study outcomes and caveats: After the lymphocyte count nadir, photon-treated repertoires showed oligoclonal expansion, especially of CD8+ Temra cells, which drove the drop in diversity. Across the cohort, among patients who died, a greater drop in TCR diversity after the nadir was inversely correlated with overall survival time. During treatment, patients who received proton therapy stayed relatively stable, whereas patients who received photon therapy lost naive T cells and TCR diversity and gained effector/memory populations. The survival association was assessed only in patients who died, and the authors presented better survival with proton therapy as a possibility rather than a demonstrated result.

Points on this clone: No antigen is known for it. No base quality values were provided; no much bigger clone lies one nucleotide off.

To prepare the library, the immunoSEQ multiplex PCR assay was applied. T cell repertoires were profiled by deep sequencing of rearranged TCR beta loci, alongside multiparametric flow cytometry. TCRdb took over this immuneACCESS table, retaining in-frame rearrangements with V and J assigned. Such tables are incomplete; in checked studies, under half of the missing clones stem from an unresolved V gene, and the remainder is unexplained. The table for this sample lists around 66,000 clones; about 90% of them were counted only once. The ten largest clones add up to roughly 2.3% of the sample. V is trimmed back by 0 bases and J by 0 bases, and the junction contains 6 bases that no gene match accounts for. For CDR1 and CDR2, the germline V gene lists SGDLS and YYNGEE. The CDR3 spans 18 residues, from the cysteine through the phenylalanine. This entry keeps only the CDR3 DNA: 54 bases, framed from base 1.

The receptor comes from a man aged 40-49 years with gastric cancer. This chain is built from TRBV9 and TRBJ2-6; TRBD1 fits 7 bases in the junction. Sequenced material: peripheral blood, taken from a patient treated with photon-based radiotherapy. The nucleotide sequence is given as TGTGCCAGCAGCGTAGCTACAGGGGCCCGCTCTGGGGCCAACGTCCTGACTTTC. It specifies CASSVATGARSGANVLTF.